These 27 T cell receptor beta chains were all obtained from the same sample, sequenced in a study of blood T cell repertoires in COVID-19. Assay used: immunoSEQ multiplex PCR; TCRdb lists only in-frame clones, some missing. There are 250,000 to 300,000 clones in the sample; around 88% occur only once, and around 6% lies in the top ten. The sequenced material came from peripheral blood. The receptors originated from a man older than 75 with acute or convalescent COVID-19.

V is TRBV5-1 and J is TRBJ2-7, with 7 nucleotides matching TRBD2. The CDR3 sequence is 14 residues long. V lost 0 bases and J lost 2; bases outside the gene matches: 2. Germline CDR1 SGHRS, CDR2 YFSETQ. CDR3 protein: CASSLGGLAYEQYF. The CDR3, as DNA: TGCGCCAGCAGCTTGGGAGGACTAGCCTACGAGCAGTACTTC.

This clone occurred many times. This chain's CDR3 is CASSQARSEQYF. DNA of the CDR3: TGTGCCAGCAGCCAAGCCCGCAGCGAGCAGTACTTC. The V and J genes are TRBV3-1 (or the pseudogene TRBV3-2) and TRBJ2-7, with unresolved D. Germline assignment: CDR1 LGHDT and CDR2 YNNKEL (reference sequence). V was clipped by 1 base and J by 6 bases, with 7 bases between them. The CDR3 sequence is 12 residues long.

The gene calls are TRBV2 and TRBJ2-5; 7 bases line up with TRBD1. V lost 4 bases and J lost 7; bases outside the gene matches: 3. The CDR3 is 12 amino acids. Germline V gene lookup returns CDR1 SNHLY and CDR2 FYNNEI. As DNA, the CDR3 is TGTGCCAGCAGTGGGGACAGTGGGACCCAGTACTTC. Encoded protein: CASSGDSGTQYF.

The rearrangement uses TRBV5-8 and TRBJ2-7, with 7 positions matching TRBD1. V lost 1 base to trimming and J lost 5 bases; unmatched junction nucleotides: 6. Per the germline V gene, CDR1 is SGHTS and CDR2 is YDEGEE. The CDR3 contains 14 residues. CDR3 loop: CASSLRQGTHEQYF. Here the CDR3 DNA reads TGTGCCAGCAGCTTGCGACAGGGAACCCACGAGCAGTACTTC.

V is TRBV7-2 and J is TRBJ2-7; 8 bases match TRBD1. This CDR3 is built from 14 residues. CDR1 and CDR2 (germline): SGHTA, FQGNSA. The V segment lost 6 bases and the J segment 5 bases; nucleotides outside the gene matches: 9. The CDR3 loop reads CASSRSTGGHEQYF. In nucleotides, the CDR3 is TGTGCCAGCAGTCGATCAACAGGGGGGCACGAGCAGTACTTC.

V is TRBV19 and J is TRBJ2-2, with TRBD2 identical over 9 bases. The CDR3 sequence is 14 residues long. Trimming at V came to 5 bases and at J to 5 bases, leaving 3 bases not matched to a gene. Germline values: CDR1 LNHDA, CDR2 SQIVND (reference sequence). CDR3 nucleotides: TGTGCCAGTAGTGTAGCGGGAGTGACCGGGGAGCTGTTTTTT. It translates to CASSVAGVTGELFF.

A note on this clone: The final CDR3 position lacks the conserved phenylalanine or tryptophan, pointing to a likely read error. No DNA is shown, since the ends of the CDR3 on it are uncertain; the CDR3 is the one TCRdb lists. The CDR3 region is CASSFSWP. The chain joins TRBV7-6 to TRBJ2-7; the tabulated D call, TRBD1, remains unverified against the DNA. The CDR3 is 8 amino acids in total, end residues counted. In germline, CDR1 is SGHVS, CDR2 FNYEAQ.

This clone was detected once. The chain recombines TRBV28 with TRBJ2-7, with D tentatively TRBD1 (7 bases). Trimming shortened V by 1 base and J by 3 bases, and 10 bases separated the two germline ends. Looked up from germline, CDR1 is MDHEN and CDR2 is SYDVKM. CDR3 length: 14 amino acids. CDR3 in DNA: TGTGCCAGCAGTTTATTCAGGGGGGACTACGAGCAGTACTTC. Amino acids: CASSLFRGDYEQYF.

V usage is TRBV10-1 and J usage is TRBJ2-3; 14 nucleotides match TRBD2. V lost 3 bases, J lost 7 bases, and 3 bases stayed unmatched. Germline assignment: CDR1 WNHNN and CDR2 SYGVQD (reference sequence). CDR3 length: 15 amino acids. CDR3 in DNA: TGCGCCAGCAGTGACCGACTAGCGGGAGGGCATACGCAGTATTTT. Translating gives CASSDRLAGGHTQYF.

CDR3 nucleotide sequence: TGCAGCGTCCGACAGGGAACGGCCACTGAAGCTTTCTTT. Its translation is CSVRQGTATEAFF. The chain employs TRBV29-1 and TRBJ1-1, with TRBD1 identical over 7 bases. This CDR3 comprises 13 residues. Germline values: CDR1 SQVTM, CDR2 ANQGSEA. J lost 4 bases, V lost 6 bases, and 8 bases had no gene match.

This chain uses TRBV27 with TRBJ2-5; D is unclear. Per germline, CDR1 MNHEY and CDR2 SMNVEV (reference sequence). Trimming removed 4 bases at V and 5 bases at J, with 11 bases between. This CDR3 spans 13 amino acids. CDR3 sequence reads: CASSSLPWETQYF. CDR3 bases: TGTGCCAGCAGTTCCCTACCCTGGGAGACCCAGTACTTC.

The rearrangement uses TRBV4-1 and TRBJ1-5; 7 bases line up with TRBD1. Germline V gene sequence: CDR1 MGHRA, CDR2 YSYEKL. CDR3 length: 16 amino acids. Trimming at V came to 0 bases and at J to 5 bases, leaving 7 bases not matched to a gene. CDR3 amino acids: CASSQDLRGGDQPQHF. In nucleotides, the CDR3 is TGCGCCAGCAGCCAAGATCTGCGAGGGGGCGATCAGCCCCAGCATTTT.

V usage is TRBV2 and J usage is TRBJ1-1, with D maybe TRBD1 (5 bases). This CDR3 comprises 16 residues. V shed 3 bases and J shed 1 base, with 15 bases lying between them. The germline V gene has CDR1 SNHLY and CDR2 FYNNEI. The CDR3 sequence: CASSDNGGVANTEAFF. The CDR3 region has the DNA TGTGCCAGCAGTGATAACGGAGGGGTGGCGAACACTGAAGCTTTCTTT.

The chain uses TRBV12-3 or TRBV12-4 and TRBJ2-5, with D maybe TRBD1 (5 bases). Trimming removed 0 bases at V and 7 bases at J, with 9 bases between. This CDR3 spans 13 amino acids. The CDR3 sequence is CASSLAQGGTQYF. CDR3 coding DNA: TGTGCCAGCAGTTTAGCTCAGGGTGGGACCCAGTACTTC.

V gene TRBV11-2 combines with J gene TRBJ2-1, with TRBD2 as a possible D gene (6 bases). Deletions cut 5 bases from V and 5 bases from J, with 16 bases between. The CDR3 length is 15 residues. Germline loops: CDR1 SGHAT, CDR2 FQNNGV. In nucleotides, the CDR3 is TGTGCCAGCAGCCCGGGACTGGGAGGTCACAATGAGCAGTTCTTC. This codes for CASSPGLGGHNEQFF.

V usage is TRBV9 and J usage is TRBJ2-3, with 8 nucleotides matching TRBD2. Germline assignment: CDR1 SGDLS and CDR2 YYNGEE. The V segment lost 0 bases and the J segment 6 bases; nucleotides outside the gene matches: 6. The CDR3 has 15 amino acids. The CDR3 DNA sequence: TGTGCCAGCAGCGTAGTGCCGGGAGGGTCCGATACGCAGTATTTT. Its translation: CASSVVPGGSDTQYF.

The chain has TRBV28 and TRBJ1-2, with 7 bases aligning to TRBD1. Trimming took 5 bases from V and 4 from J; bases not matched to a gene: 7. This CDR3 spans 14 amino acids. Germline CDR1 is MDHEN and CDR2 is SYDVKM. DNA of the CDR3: TGTGCCAGCAGTATACGACAGGGATTCTATGGCTACACCTTC. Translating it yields CASSIRQGFYGYTF.

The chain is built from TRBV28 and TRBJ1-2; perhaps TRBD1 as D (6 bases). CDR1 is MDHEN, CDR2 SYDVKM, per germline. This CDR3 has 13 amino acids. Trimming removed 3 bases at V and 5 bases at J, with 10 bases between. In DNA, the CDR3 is TGTGCCAGCAGTTTCAGGGGTGGGTATGGCTACACCTTC. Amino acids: CASSFRGGYGYTF.

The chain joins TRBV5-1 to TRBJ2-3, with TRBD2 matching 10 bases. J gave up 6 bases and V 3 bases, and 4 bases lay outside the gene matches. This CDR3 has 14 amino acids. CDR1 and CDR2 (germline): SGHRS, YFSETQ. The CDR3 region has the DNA TGCGCCAGCAGCTGGGCTAGCGGGAGTGATACGCAGTATTTT. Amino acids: CASSWASGSDTQYF. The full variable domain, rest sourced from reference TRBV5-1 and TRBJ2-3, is KAGVTQTPRYLIKTRGQQVTLSCSPISGHRSVSWYQQTPGQGLQFLFEYFSETQRNKGNFPGRFSGRQFSNSRSEMNVSTLELGDSALYLCASSWASGSDTQYFGPGTRLTVL.

The CDR3: CASSYSRDTGELFF. The CDR3 bases are TGTGCCAGCAGTTACTCTCGGGACACCGGGGAGCTGTTTTTT. The chain couples TRBV6-5 to TRBJ2-2, with D hard to call. Germline CDR1 is MNHEY and CDR2 is SVGAGI. CDR3 size: 14 residues. Trimming took off 0 bases at V and 3 bases at J, with 5 bases between the two ends.

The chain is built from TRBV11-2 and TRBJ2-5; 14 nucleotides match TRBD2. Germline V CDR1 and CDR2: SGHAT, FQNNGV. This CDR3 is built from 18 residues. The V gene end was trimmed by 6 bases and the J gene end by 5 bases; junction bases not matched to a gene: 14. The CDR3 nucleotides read TGTGCCAGCAGTTTCACGGGGACTAGCGGGAGTAGGACGGAGACCCAGTACTTC. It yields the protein CASSFTGTSGSRTETQYF.

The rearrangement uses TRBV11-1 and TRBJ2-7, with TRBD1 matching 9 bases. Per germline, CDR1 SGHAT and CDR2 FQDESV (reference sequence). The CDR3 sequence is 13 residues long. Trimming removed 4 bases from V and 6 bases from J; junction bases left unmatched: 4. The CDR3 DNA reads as TGTGCCAGCAGCTCCGGGACAGGGAGCGAGCAGTACTTC. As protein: CASSSGTGSEQYF.

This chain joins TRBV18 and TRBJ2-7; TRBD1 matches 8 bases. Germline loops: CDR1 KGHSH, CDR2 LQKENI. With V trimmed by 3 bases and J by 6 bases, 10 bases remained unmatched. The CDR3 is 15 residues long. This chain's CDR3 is CASSPFPGQGGEQYF. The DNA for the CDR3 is TGTGCCAGCTCACCCTTTCCAGGACAGGGAGGCGAGCAGTACTTC.

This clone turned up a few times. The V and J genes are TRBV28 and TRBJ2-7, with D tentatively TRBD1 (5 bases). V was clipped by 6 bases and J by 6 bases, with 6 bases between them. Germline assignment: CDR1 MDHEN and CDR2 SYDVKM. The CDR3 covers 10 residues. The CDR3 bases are TGTGCCAGCAGGGACATCGAGCAGTACTTC. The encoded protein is CASRDIEQYF.

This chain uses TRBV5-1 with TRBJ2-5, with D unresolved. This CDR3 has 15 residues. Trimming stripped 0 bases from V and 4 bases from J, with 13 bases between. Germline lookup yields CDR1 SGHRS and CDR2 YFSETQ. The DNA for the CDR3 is TGCGCCAGCAGCTTGGAGGCGAGCGTGGGAGAGACCCAGTACTTC. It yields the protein CASSLEASVGETQYF.

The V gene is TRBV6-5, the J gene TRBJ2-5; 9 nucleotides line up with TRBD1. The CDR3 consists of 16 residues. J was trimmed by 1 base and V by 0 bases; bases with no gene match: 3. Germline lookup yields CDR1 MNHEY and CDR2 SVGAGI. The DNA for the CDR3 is TGTGCCAGCAGTTACTCTGGGGACAGGGCCCAAGAGACCCAGTACTTC. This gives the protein CASSYSGDRAQETQYF.

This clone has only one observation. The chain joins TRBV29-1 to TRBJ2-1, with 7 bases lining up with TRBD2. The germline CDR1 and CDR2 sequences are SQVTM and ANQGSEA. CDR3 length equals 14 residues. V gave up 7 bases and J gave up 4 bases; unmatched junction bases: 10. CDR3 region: CSAKLATLYNEQFF. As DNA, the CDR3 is TGCAGCGCTAAACTAGCGACCCTTTACAATGAGCAGTTCTTC.